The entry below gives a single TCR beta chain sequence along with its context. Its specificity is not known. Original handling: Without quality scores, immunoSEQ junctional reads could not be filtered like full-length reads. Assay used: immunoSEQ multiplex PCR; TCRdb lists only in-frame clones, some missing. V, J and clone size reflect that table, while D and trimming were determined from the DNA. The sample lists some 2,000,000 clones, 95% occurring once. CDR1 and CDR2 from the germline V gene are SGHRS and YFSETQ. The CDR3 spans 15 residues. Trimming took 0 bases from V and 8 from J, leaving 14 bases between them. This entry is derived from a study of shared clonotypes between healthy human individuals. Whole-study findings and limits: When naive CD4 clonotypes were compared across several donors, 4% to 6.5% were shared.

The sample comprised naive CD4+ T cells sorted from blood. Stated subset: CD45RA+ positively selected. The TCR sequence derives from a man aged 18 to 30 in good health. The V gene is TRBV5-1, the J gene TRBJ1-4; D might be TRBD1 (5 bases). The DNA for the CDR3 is TGCGCCAGCAGCTTGGCCGTGGGATCAGGGGAAAAACTGTTTTTT. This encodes CASSLAVGSGEKLFF. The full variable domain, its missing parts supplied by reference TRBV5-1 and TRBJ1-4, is KAGVTQTPRYLIKTRGQQVTLSCSPISGHRSVSWYQQTPGQGLQFLFEYFSETQRNKGNFPGRFSGRQFSNSRSEMNVSTLELGDSALYLCASSLAVGSGEKLFFGSGTQLSVL.